This is a list of T cell receptor beta chains from one sample in a study of shared clonotypes between healthy human individuals. Clones were read by immunoSEQ multiplex PCR, and TCRdb kept only the in-frame ones, dropping some. The table records millions of clones, 80% to 95% of them present only once. The sequenced material came from naive CD4+ T cells from PBMCs. The receptors were gathered from a man in his late teens or twenties in good health. Some clones in this sample may be carry-over from other donors' samples. Each CDR3 is given with its conserved first and last residue. The D gene is left open where the match is weak. Size tells how often a clone was seen (once, few, many) or the class of an expanded clone, and some rows leave it out.

j_call d_call v_call clone_size cdr3_aa cdr3_nt
TRBJ1-3 NA TRBV18 few CASSPSFDSGNTIYF TGTGCCAGCTCGCCTTCCTTTGACTCTGGAAACACCATATATTTT
TRBJ2-1 TRBD2 TRBV7-2 NA CASKREGLSNEQFF TGTGCCAGCAAAAGGGAGGGACTTTCCAATGAGCAGTTCTTC
TRBJ2-3 NA TRBV5-6 NA CASSLKPSTDTQYF TGTGCCAGCAGCTTGAAGCCAAGCACAGATACGCAGTATTTT
TRBJ2-5 TRBD1 TRBV10-1 NA CASMTGGRETQYF TGCGCCAGCATGACAGGGGGGAGAGAGACCCAGTACTTC
TRBJ2-1 TRBD2 TRBV5-1 NA CASSFGTSGVNEQFF TGCGCCAGCAGCTTCGGGACTAGCGGTGTCAATGAGCAGTTCTTC
TRBJ1-2 NA TRBV14 NA CASSQEVWDGYTF TGTGCCAGCAGCCAAGAGGTGTGGGATGGCTACACCTTC
TRBJ1-6 NA TRBV11-2 NA CASSENRVSNYNSPLHF TGTGCCAGCAGCGAGAACAGGGTATCGAACTATAATTCACCCCTCCACTTT
TRBJ1-1 NA TRBV7-9 few CASSKTYPGPGTEAFF TGTGCCAGCAGCAAAACTTATCCCGGACCCGGCACTGAAGCTTTCTTT
TRBJ2-1 TRBD2 TRBV11-2 once CASSLGLGSYNEQFF TGTGCCAGCAGCTTGGGACTAGGCTCCTACAATGAGCAGTTCTTC
TRBJ1-6 NA TRBV28 NA CATRSLDSYNSPLHF TGTGCCACCCGTTCCCTGGACAGCTATAATTCACCCCTCCACTTT
TRBJ2-7 TRBD2 TRBV6-1 NA CASSEGLAGTAEQYF TGTGCCAGCAGTGAAGGGCTAGCGGGGACGGCCGAGCAGTACTTC
TRBJ1-4 NA TRBV4-2 NA CASSHATRGDNEKLFF TGTGCCAGCAGCCATGCGACCCGGGGAGATAATGAAAAACTGTTTTTT
TRBJ1-5 NA TRBV28 NA CASSLANQPQHF TGTGCCAGCAGTTTAGCGAATCAGCCCCAGCATTTT
TRBJ2-7 NA TRBV19 NA CASSLRVGEQYF TGTGCCAGTAGCCTCAGGGTTGGCGAGCAGTACTTC
TRBJ1-4 TRBD1 TRBV28 NA CASSGTGQTNEKLFF TGTGCCAGCAGTGGGACAGGGCAAACTAATGAAAAACTGTTTTTT
TRBJ1-1 NA TRBV7-9 NA CASNRDDTEAFF TGTGCCAGCAATCGGGATGACACTGAAGCTTTCTTT
TRBJ2-7 NA TRBV30 NA CAWKQGGYEQYF TGTGCCTGGAAACAGGGTGGCTACGAGCAGTACTTC
TRBJ2-5 TRBD1 TRBV6-4 once CASSRTGQETQYF TGTGCCAGCAGCCGGACAGGCCAAGAGACCCAGTACTTC
TRBJ1-1 NA TRBV4-2 NA CASSPPRDGNEAFF TGTGCCAGCAGCCCCCCCCGGGACGGCAATGAAGCTTTCTTT
TRBJ1-5 NA TRBV7-2 NA CASSFRMSGANQPQHF TGTGCCAGCAGCTTTCGGATGTCGGGAGCCAATCAGCCCCAGCATTTT
TRBJ1-5 NA TRBV27 NA CASSPRQGNQPQHF TGTGCCAGCAGTCCACGACAGGGCAATCAGCCCCAGCATTTT
TRBJ2-6 NA TRBV6-4 NA CASSDPTFGANVLTF TGTGCCAGCAGTGACCCCACCTTTGGGGCCAACGTCCTGACTTTC
TRBJ2-3 NA TRBV10-1 NA CASRSASTDTQYF TGCGCCAGCAGGTCCGCCAGCACAGATACGCAGTATTTT
TRBJ2-1 TRBD2 TRBV9 NA CASSLASGSNNEQFF TGTGCCAGCAGCCTAGCTAGCGGGAGTAACAATGAGCAGTTCTTC
TRBJ2-1 NA TRBV15 NA CATSRGGLPDNEQFF TGTGCCACCAGCAGAGGGGGACTCCCGGACAATGAGCAGTTCTTC
TRBJ1-1 NA TRBV28 NA CASSSSQRGAFF TGTGCCAGCAGCTCCTCCCAGAGGGGGGCTTTCTTT
TRBJ2-5 NA TRBV7-9 NA CASSPSELKYF TGTGCCAGCAGCCCCTCGGAGCTAAAGTACTTC
TRBJ2-7 NA TRBV27 once CASNPVGASSEQYF TGTGCCAGCAATCCGGTGGGGGCATCATCCGAGCAGTACTTC
TRBJ1-1 NA TRBV15 NA CATSTRAAEAFF TGTGCCACCAGCACTCGGGCAGCTGAAGCTTTCTTT
TRBJ2-5 TRBD1 TRBV15 NA CATSRDRGETQYF TGTGCCACCAGCAGAGACAGGGGGGAGACCCAGTACTTC
TRBJ2-3 NA TRBV7-2 once CASSLVRGTQYF TGTGCCAGCAGCTTAGTTCGTGGTACGCAGTATTTT
TRBJ1-1 NA TRBV5-1 NA CASSLKRIMNTEAFF TGCGCCAGCAGCTTGAAACGTATCATGAACACTGAAGCTTTCTTT
TRBJ2-1 NA TRBV10-3 few CATLKGNEQFF TGTGCCACGTTAAAGGGGAATGAGCAGTTCTTC
TRBJ2-7 NA TRBV30 NA CAWMLKAGYEQYF TGTGCCTGGATGCTAAAGGCGGGCTACGAGCAGTACTTC
TRBJ1-2 NA TRBV7-9 NA CASSSRAGPNYGYTF TGTGCCAGCAGCTCTCGTGCTGGACCTAACTATGGCTACACCTTC
TRBJ1-1 NA TRBV29-1 NA CSVERTDMNTEAFF TGCAGCGTTGAACGTACTGATATGAACACTGAAGCTTTCTTT
TRBJ1-2 NA TRBV6-5 NA CASSYRGLGGGYTF TGTGCCAGCAGTTACCGGGGCTTGGGAGGGGGCTACACCTTC
TRBJ2-7 TRBD1 TRBV5-3 NA CARSGRQGAPTSEQYF TGTGCCAGAAGCGGGAGACAGGGGGCCCCTACTAGCGAGCAGTACTTC
TRBJ1-1 NA TRBV5-4 NA CASSLVLTNTEAFF TGTGCCAGCAGCTTGGTTCTAACGAACACTGAAGCTTTCTTT
TRBJ2-1 TRBD2 TRBV10-1 NA CASSDSGGGSSYNEQFF TGCGCCAGCAGTGATTCCGGGGGAGGGAGCTCCTACAATGAGCAGTTCTTC
TRBJ2-2 TRBD1 TRBV7-9 NA CASSYPGTGGSRELFF TGTGCCAGCAGCTACCCCGGGACAGGGGGCTCCCGGGAGCTGTTTTTT
TRBJ1-1 TRBD1 TRBV5-5 NA CASSRSTGGSAFF TGTGCCAGCAGCCGATCGACAGGGGGGAGTGCTTTCTTT
TRBJ1-5 NA TRBV5-5 NA CASSLEGGLSNQPQHF TGTGCCAGCAGCTTGGAAGGGGGTCTCAGCAATCAGCCCCAGCATTTT
TRBJ1-5 NA TRBV15 once CATSEKEQGTAQPQHF TGTGCCACCAGCGAAAAAGAACAGGGAACGGCGCAGCCCCAGCATTTT
TRBJ2-1 NA TRBV4-1 NA CASSPFRGGSYNEQFF TGCGCCAGCAGCCCATTTAGGGGGGGCTCCTACAATGAGCAGTTCTTC
TRBJ2-3 NA TRBV5-1 NA CASSLVLDTQYF TGCGCCAGCAGCTTGGTTTTAGATACGCAGTATTTT
TRBJ2-3 NA TRBV10-3 NA CAISESWGIDTDTQYF TGTGCCATCAGTGAGTCGTGGGGGATAGACACAGATACGCAGTATTTT
TRBJ1-1 NA TRBV2 NA CASRAEIRTLEAFF TGTGCCAGCAGAGCCGAGATAAGGACCCTTGAAGCTTTCTTT
TRBJ2-5 TRBD2 TRBV29-1 NA CSVELAGEQVETQYF TGCAGCGTTGAACTAGCGGGAGAACAGGTTGAGACCCAGTACTTC
TRBJ1-1 NA TRBV5-1 NA CASSLTGITEAFF TGCGCCAGCAGCCTTACAGGGATCACTGAAGCTTTCTTT
TRBJ1-2 NA TRBV7-2 once CASSLVRDGYTF TGTGCCAGCAGCTTAGTTCGGGATGGCTACACCTTC